Listed here is a single T cell receptor (beta chain). Its antigen is unknown. The data were obtained in a study of cytomegalovirus exposure and HLA in healthy donors. Study findings and constraints: A later analysis linked a missense DCLRE1C variant to TCR beta V- and J-gene trimming. A few V segments could not be told apart, such as TRBV6-2 and TRBV6-3, and were left out.

Per the germline V gene, CDR1 is SGHRS and CDR2 is YFSETQ. This CDR3 is 14 amino acids long. With V trimmed by 4 bases and J by 6 bases, 7 bases remained unmatched. The PCR was carried out with 60 Vbeta primers and 13 Jbeta primers. Generated by immunoSEQ multiplex PCR, the TCRdb table keeps only in-frame clones and is missing some. Recorded here are about 130,000 clones; the top ten clones represent more than 0.9%. The V call is TRBV5-1, the J call TRBJ2-7; 10 bases are a match to TRBD2. Sequenced material: PBMCs. The source of this sequence is a man aged 18 to 29 in good health and CMV-seronegative. CDR3 sequence reads: CASSPSGRAREQYF. For the CDR3, the DNA is TGCGCCAGCAGCCCCAGCGGGAGGGCCCGCGAGCAGTACTTC.